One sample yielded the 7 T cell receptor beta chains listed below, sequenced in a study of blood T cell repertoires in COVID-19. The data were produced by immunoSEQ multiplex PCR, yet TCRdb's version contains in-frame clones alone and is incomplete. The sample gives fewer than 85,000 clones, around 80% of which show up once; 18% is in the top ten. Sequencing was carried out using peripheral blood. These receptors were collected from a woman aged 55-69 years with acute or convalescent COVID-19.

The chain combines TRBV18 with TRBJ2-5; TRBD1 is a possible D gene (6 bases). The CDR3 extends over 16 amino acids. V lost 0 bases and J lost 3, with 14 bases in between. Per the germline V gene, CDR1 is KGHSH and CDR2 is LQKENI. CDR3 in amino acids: CASSPPLGRGKETQYF. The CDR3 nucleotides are TGTGCCAGCTCACCACCTCTTGGCAGGGGAAAAGAGACCCAGTACTTC.

This chain's CDR3 is CASSPSGGGTDTQYF. The CDR3 coding sequence is TGTGCCAGCAGCCCTAGCGGGGGGGGCACAGATACGCAGTATTTT. The rearrangement joins TRBV6-4 to TRBJ2-3; 12 nucleotides agree with TRBD2. With V trimmed by 6 bases and J by 1 base, 2 bases remained unmatched. This CDR3 spans 15 amino acids. Germline V lookup: CDR1 MRHNA, CDR2 SNTAGT.

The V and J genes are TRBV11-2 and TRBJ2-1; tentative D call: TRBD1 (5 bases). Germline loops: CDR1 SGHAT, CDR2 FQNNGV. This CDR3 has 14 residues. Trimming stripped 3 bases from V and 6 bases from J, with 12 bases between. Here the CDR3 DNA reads TGTGCCAGCAGCTTTTCTGTAGGGGTCAATGAGCAGTTCTTC. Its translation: CASSFSVGVNEQFF.

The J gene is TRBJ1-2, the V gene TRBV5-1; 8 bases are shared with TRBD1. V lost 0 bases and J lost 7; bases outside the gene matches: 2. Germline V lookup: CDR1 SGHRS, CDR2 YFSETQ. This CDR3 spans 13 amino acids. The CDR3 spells CASSLGTGFGYTF. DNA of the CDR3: TGCGCCAGCAGCTTGGGGACAGGGTTTGGCTACACCTTC.

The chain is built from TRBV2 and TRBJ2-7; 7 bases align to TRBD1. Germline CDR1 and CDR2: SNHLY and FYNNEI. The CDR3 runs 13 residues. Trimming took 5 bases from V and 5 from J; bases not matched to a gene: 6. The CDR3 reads CASSSDRENEQYV. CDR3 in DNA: TGTGCCAGCAGTTCAGACAGGGAGAACGAGCAGTACGTC.

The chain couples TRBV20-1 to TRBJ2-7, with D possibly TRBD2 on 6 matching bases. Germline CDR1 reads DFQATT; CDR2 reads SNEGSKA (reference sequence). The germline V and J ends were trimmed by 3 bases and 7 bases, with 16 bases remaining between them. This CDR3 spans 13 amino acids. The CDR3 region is CSASYVVSGEQYF. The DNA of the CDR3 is TGCAGTGCTAGTTATGTAGTAAGCGGGGAGCAGTACTTC.

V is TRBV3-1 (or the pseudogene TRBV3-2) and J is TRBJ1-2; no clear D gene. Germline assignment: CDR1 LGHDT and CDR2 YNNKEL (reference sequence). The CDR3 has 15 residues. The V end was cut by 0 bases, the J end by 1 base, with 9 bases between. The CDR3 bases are TGTGCCAGCAGCCAAGATAACGGGATTAACTATGGCTACACCTTC. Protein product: CASSQDNGINYGYTF.